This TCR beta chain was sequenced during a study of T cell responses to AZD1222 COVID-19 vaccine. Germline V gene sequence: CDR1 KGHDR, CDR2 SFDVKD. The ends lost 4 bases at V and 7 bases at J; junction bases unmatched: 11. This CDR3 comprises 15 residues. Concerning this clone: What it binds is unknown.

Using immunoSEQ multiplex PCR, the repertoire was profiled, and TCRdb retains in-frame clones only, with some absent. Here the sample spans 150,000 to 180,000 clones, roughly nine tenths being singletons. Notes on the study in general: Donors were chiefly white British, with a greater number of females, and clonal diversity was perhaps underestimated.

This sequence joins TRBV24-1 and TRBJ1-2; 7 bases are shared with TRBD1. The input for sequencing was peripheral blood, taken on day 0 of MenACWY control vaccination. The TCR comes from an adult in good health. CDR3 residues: CATSEDNRGLGGYTF. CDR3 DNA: TGTGCCACCAGTGAGGACAACAGGGGCCTGGGTGGCTACACCTTC.